Presented here are 18 T cell receptor beta chains from one specimen sequenced in a study of CD8 T cells in ankylosing spondylitis. TCRdb analysed the 5' RACE reads with MiXCR anew, one entry per CDR3 protein. The data show approximately 200,000 distinct CDR3 sequences, about an eighth seen once. The sample consisted of blood, either unsorted or a sorted T cell fraction (not recorded which). These receptors were taken from a female donor with ankylosing spondylitis or in good health (not recorded which).

This clonotype was seen ten or more times. As DNA, the CDR3 is TGCAGCGCGATGGGGGGTAACTATGGCTACACCTTC. The encoded protein is CSAMGGNYGYTF. V and J are TRBV29-1 and TRBJ1-2, with a possible D match to TRBD1 (5 bases). The CDR3 is made up of 12 amino acids. V was cut by 7 bases and J by 1 base, with 10 bases left in between. In germline, CDR1 is SQVTM, CDR2 ANQGSEA.

This clonotype was counted many times. The chain is built from TRBV20-1 and TRBJ2-7, with 8 bases lining up with TRBD2. V shed 6 bases, J shed 0 bases, and the junction held 4 bases outside the gene matches. CDR1 is DFQATT, CDR2 SNEGSKA, per germline (reference sequence). CDR3 length: 13 residues. CDR3 residues: CSARSGSSYEQYF. CDR3 in DNA: TGCAGTGCCCGGAGCGGGAGCTCCTACGAGCAGTACTTC.

CDR3 coding DNA: TGTGCCAGCAGCCTCATGACACGAGACCAGTATTTT. It yields the protein CASSLMTRDQYF. The rearrangement uses TRBV12-3 or TRBV12-4 and TRBJ2-3; D not resolved. V gave up 6 bases and J gave up 12 bases, with 16 bases separating them. This CDR3 region has 12 residues.

This clonotype showed up many times. J is TRBJ2-1 and V is TRBV20-1; D tentatively fits TRBD1 or TRBD2 (5 bases each). CDR1 is DFQATT and CDR2 is SNEGSKA in the germline V gene (reference sequence). The CDR3 loop spans 16 amino acids. Deletions cut 5 bases from V and 10 bases from J, with 27 bases between. The CDR3 spells CSAQNDVSVRWGEQFF. The CDR3, as DNA: TGCAGTGCTCAGAATGACGTGTCGGTTCGGTGGGGGGAGCAGTTCTTC.

Many counts were recorded for this clonotype. The chain has TRBV2 and TRBJ2-3, with D perhaps TRBD2 (5 bases). This CDR3 spans 15 amino acids. Germline V gene lookup returns CDR1 SNHLY and CDR2 FYNNEI. Between the trimmed V and J ends, which lost 1 base and 0 bases, there was a span of 8 bases. For the CDR3, the DNA is TGTGCCAGCAGTGAAGACCTAGCTAGCACAGATACGCAGTATTTT. This codes for CASSEDLASTDTQYF.

This chain connects TRBV20-1 to TRBJ2-1; tentatively, D is TRBD2 (6 bases). V lost 3 bases and J lost 4, with 16 bases in between. The CDR3 length is 15 residues. CDR1 is DFQATT, CDR2 SNEGSKA, per germline (reference sequence). The CDR3 loop is CSASNGSPIYNEQFF. The CDR3 coding sequence is TGCAGTGCTAGCAACGGGAGCCCGATTTACAATGAGCAGTTCTTC.

This clonotype appeared many times. The gene calls are TRBV29-1 and TRBJ1-1; D may be TRBD1 (5 bases). The V end was cut by 7 bases, the J end by 0 bases, with 15 bases between. Germline V gives CDR1 SQVTM, CDR2 ANQGSEA. CDR3 length: 14 amino acids. In DNA form, the CDR3 reads TGCAGCGGATCCTGGGCGGGGGTGAACACTGAAGCTTTCTTT. Its protein is CSGSWAGVNTEAFF.

In its sample, this clonotype was seen a few times. The chain carries TRBV7-9 and TRBJ1-5, with D possibly TRBD1 on 5 matching bases. CDR1 SEHNR and CDR2 FQNEAQ come from the germline V gene (reference sequence). CDR3 length equals 15 residues. V shed 5 bases and J shed 0 bases, with 11 bases lying between them. The CDR3: CASSPMGDSNQPQHF. In nucleotides, the CDR3 is TGTGCCAGCAGCCCCATGGGGGATAGCAATCAGCCCCAGCATTTT. Looking up the rest from reference TRBV7-9 and TRBJ1-5 gives the full variable domain: DTGVSQNPRHKITKRGQNVTFRCDPISEHNRLYWYRQTLGQGPEFLTYFQNEAQLEKSRLLSDRFSAERPKGSFSTLEIQRTEQGDSAMYLCASSPMGDSNQPQHFGDGTRLSIL.

V is TRBV19 and J is TRBJ1-5; 7 positions agree with TRBD1. After removal of 5 bases from V and 3 bases from J, the junction contained 10 bases not matched to a gene. CDR1 is LNHDA, CDR2 SQIVND, per germline (reference sequence). CDR3 length equals 16 residues. The CDR3: CASSVGRGGLNQPQHF. The DNA of the CDR3 is TGTGCCAGTAGTGTAGGTAGAGGGGGCCTCAATCAGCCCCAGCATTTT.

The chain combines TRBV6-1 with TRBJ2-5; 9 bases map to TRBD2. The CDR3 spans 16 residues. Germline assignment: CDR1 MNHNS and CDR2 SASEGT. Trimming cost V 6 bases and J 4 bases; bases outside gene matches: 12. Written as DNA, the CDR3 is TGTGCCAGCAGGGATAGATCCGGACTAGCGTCAGAGACCCAGTACTTC. Translating gives CASRDRSGLASETQYF.

This clonotype came up many times. The chain links TRBV6-5 to TRBJ2-2; 10 bases agree with TRBD2. CDR1 and CDR2 (germline): MNHEY, SVGAGI. The CDR3 totals 18 residues. V was pared by 0 bases and J by 3 bases, with 7 bases of the junction left unmatched. The CDR3 loop reads CASSYSASGSRYTGELFF. DNA of the CDR3: TGTGCCAGCAGTTACTCGGCTAGCGGGAGTAGGTACACCGGGGAGCTGTTTTTT.

This clonotype was seen ten or more times. Here the CDR3 reads CASSSSSATGELFF. The CDR3 region has the DNA TGTGCCAGCAGCTCCTCTAGCGCCACCGGGGAGCTGTTTTTT. This sequence joins TRBV11-2 and TRBJ2-2, with a weak D call TRBD2 (6 bases). The CDR3 length is 14 residues. Trimming removed 4 bases from V and 4 bases from J, with 10 bases in between. In germline, CDR1 is SGHAT, CDR2 FQNNGV.

This sequence joins TRBV24-1 and TRBJ2-1; D is possibly TRBD2 (5 bases). The length of the CDR3 is 15 residues. The V gene lost 2 bases and the J gene lost 12 bases, with 19 bases spanning the gap. Per germline, CDR1 KGHDR and CDR2 SFDVKD. In DNA form, the CDR3 reads TGTGCCACCAGTGATTCCCGGCGGGCCAACGGGGTGCAGTTCTTC. Its protein product is CATSDSRRANGVQFF.

This clonotype was observed many times. The chain links TRBV4-2 to TRBJ2-1; no clear D gene. Germline assignment: CDR1 LGHNA and CDR2 YNFKEQ. V lost 1 base and J lost 6, with 13 bases in between. CDR3 length equals 15 residues. The CDR3 coding sequence is TGTGCCAGCAGCCAAGCTAGTATTGCGGTCAATGAGCAGTTCTTC. The encoded protein is CASSQASIAVNEQFF.

V usage is TRBV15 and J usage is TRBJ2-7; 7 bases align to TRBD2. The CDR3 covers 15 residues. Unmatched junction bases numbered 8, after V lost 1 base and J lost 5 bases. Germline-derived CDR1 and CDR2 are LNHNV and YYDKDF (reference sequence). DNA for the CDR3: TGTGCCACCAGCAGAGCCGCGACTGGGAGGGACGAGCAGTACTTC. Amino acids: CATSRAATGRDEQYF.

The table lists this clonotype with a few counts. This chain links TRBV18 with TRBJ1-5, with no clear D. Per the germline V gene, CDR1 is KGHSH and CDR2 is LQKENI. The CDR3 totals 14 residues. Trimming pared 6 bases from V and 4 bases from J, leaving 13 bases between. CDR3 amino acids: CASSTAEGNQPQHF. The CDR3 DNA sequence: TGTGCCAGCTCCACCGCGGAAGGGAATCAGCCCCAGCATTTT. The variable domain in full, with the rest retrieved from reference TRBV18 and TRBJ1-5, is NAGVMQNPRHLVRRRGQEARLRCSPMKGHSHVYWYRQLPEEGLKFMVYLQKENIIDESGMPKERFSAEFPKEGPSILRIQQVVRGDSAAYFCASSTAEGNQPQHFGDGTRLSIL.

As to this clonotype: A read error may be the cause here, since a much bigger clone is one base away. The CDR3: CASCPNRDSYYNEQFF. CDR3 in DNA: TGTGCCAGCTGTCCAAACCGGGACAGCTACTACAATGAGCAGTTCTTC. The rearrangement uses TRBV6-1 and TRBJ2-1; 7 bases match TRBD1. Germline V gene sequence: CDR1 MNHNS, CDR2 SASEGT. CDR3 length: 16 amino acids. The junction had 13 bases not matched to a gene; V was cut back by 8 bases and J by 3 bases.

This clonotype was recorded at least ten times. The chain joins TRBV4-2 to TRBJ2-3; 13 nucleotides align to TRBD2. This CDR3 region has 18 residues. V dropped 1 base and J dropped 4; count of bases not matched to a gene: 8. Germline V gene lookup returns CDR1 LGHNA and CDR2 YNFKEQ. CDR3 protein: CASSQGPRTSGSADTQYF. DNA of the CDR3: TGTGCCAGCAGCCAAGGGCCGAGGACTAGCGGGAGCGCAGATACGCAGTATTTT.